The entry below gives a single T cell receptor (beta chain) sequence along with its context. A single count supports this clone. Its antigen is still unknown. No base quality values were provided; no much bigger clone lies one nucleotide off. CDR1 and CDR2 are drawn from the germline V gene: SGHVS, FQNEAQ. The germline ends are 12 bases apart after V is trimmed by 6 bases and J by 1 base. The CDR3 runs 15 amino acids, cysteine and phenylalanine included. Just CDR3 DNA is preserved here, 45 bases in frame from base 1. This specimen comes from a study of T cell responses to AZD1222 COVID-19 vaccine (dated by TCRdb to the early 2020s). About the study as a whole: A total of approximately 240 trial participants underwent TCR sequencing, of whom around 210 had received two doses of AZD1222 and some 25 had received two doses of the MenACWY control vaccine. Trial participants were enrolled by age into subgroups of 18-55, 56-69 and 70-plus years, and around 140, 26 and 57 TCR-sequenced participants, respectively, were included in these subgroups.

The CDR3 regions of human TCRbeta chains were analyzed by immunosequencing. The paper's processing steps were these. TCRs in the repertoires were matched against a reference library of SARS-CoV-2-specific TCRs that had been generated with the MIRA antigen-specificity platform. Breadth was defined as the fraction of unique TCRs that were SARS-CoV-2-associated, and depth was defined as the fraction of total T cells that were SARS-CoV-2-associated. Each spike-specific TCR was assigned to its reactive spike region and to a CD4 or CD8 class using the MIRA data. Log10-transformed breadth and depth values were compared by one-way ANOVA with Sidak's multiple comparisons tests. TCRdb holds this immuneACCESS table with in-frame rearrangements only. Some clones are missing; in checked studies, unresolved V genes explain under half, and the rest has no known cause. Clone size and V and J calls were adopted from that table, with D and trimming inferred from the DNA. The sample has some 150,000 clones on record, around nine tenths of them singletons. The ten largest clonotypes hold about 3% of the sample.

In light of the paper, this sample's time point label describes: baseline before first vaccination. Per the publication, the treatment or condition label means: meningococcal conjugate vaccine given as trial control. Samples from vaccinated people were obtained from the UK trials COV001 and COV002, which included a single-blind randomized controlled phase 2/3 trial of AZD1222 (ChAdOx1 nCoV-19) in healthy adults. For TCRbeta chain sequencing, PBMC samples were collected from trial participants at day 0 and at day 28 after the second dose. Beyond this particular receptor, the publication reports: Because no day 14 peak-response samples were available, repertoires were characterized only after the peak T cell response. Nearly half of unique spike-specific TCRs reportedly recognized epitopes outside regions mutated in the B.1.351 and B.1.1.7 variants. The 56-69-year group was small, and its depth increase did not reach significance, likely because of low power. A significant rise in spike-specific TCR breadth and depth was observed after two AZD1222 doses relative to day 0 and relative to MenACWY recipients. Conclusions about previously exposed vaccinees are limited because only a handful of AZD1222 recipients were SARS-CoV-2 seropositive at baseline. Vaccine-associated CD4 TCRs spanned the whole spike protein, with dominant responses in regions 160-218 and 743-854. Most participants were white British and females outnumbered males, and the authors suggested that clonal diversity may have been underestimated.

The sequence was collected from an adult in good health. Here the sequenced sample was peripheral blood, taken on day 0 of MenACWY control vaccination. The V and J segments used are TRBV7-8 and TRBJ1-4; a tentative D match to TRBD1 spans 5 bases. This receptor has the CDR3 CASRRGRGTNEKLFF. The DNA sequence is TGTGCCAGCAGGAGGGGCCGGGGAACTAATGAAAAACTGTTTTTT.